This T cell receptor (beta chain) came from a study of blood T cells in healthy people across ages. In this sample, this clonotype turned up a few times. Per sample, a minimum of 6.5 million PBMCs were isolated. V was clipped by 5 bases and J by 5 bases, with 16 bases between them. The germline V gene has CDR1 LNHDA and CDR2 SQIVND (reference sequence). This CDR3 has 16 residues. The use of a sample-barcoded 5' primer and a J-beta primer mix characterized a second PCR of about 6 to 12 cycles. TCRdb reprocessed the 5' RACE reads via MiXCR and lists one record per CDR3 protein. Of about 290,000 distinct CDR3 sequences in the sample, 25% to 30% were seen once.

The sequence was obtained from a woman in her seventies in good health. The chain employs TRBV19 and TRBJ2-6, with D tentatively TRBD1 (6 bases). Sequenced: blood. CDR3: CASSYNQGWRANVLTF. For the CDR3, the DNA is TGTGCCAGTAGTTATAATCAGGGGTGGAGGGCCAACGTCCTGACTTTC.